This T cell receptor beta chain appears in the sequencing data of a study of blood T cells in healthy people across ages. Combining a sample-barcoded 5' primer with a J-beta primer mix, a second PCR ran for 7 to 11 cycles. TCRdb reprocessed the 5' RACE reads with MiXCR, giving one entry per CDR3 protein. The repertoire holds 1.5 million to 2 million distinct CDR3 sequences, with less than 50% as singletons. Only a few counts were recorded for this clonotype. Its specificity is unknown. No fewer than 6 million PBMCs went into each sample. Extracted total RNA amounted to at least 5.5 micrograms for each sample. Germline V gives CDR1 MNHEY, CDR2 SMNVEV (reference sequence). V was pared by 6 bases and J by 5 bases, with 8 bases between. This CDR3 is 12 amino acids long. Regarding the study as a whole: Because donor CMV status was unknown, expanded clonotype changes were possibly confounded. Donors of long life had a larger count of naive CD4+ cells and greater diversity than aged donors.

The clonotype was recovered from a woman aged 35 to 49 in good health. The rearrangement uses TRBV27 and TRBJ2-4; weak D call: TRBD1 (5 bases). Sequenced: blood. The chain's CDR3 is CASRTVQNIQYF. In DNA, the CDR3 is TGTGCCAGCAGGACAGTACAAAACATTCAGTACTTC.